This T cell receptor (beta chain) derives from a study of T-cell reconstitution after alpha-beta-depleted transplantation in children (dated by TCRdb to about 2016). General notes on the study: T-cell immune reconstitution after TCRalphabeta/CD19-depleted allogeneic hematopoietic cell transplantation in children was quantitatively tracked in the study by means of TCR repertoire profiling.

CDR1 and CDR2 are drawn from the germline V gene: SGHTA, FQGNSA. The CDR3 has 16 amino acids, counting the end cysteine and phenylalanine. The read is trimmed to its CDR3 DNA, 48 bases read in frame from base 1. The germline V and J ends show losses of 5 bases and 9 bases respectively, and no gene match explains 14 bases of the junction. Study-wide findings and limitations: The apparently early alphabetaT-cell count recovery about two months after transplant was reportedly dependent on only several hundred rapidly expanded clones derived from non-depleted graft cells. Over the following months the frequencies of hyperexpanded clones went down, and after one year T-cell counts and TCRbeta diversity were mostly credited to newly produced T cells. In some patients, the high TCRbeta diversity seen at day 60 was put down to recipient T cells and intrathymic progenitors that had survived conditioning.

The treatment or condition tag for this specimen amounts to: allogeneic hematopoietic cell transplantation with graft depleted of TCRalphabeta T cells and CD19 B cells. The transplant recipients were children given TCRalphabeta/CD19-depleted allogeneic hematopoietic cell grafts. This clonotype showed up just a few times. It lacks a known antigen. The record has no base qualities; no much larger clone is one base away. The library came from PCR. Reads for this sample came from an Illumina HiSeq 2500. To normalize quantification of the TCRbeta repertoire, the TCR libraries were built with molecular barcoding that relied on unique molecular identifiers. TCRdb trimmed public reads at Q25 via fastp, called clones via MiXCR and kept in-frame beta chains. All rows with the same CDR3 protein become a single entry with the most common DNA and genes. The sample includes more than 500,000 distinct CDR3 sequences, with 9.5% to 12% observed a single time. The ten largest clones add up to approximately 14% of the sample.

Sequenced material: PBMCs, mostly from graft donor cells, taken 180 days after TCRalphabeta/CD19-depleted stem cell transplant. The receptor was derived from a female patient aged 2-9 years who had a stem cell transplant for aplastic anemia, so the T cells may come from the graft donor. The chain is encoded by TRBV7-2 joined to TRBJ2-1, and 9 junctional nucleotides match TRBD2. The CDR3 reads as follows: CASSLSGTSSSVEQFF. The nucleotide sequence is given as TGTGCCAGCAGCCTGTCCGGGACTAGCTCTTCGGTTGAGCAGTTCTTC.